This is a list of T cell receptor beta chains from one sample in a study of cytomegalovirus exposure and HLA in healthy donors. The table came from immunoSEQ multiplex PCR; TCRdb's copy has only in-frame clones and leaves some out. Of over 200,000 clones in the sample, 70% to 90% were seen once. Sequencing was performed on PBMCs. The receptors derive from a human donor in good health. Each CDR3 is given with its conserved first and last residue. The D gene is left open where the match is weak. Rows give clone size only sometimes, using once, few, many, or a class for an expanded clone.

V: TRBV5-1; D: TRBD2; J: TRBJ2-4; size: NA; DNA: TGCGCCAGCAGCTTGTCCAGCGGGAGGGCCAAAAACATTCAGTACTTC; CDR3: CASSLSSGRAKNIQYF
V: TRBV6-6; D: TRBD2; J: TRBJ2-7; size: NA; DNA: TGTGCCAGCAGTTACTGGGGGAGGGCCCACGAGCAGTACTTC; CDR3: CASSYWGRAHEQYF
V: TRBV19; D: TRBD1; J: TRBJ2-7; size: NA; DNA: TGTGCCAGTAGCGAGACAGGGGAAACACCTAAGTACTTC; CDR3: CASSETGETPKYF
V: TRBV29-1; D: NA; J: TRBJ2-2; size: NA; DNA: TGCAGCGTTGGGGGTGCCGGGGAGCTGCTTTTT; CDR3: CSVGGAGELLF
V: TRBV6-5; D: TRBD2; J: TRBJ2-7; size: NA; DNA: TGTGCCAGCAGTTACGGGCGGGAGGGCCGCTACGAGCAGTACTTC; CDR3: CASSYGREGRYEQYF
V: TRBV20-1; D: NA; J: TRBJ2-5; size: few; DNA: TGCAGTGCTAGGGGAGGAGAGACCCAGTACTTC; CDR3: CSARGGETQYF
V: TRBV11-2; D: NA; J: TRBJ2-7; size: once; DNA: TGTGCCAGCAGCTTTGGGACTGATTACTACGAGCAGTACTTC; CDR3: CASSFGTDYYEQYF
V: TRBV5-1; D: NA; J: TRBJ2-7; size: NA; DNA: TGCGCCAGCAGCTTGTCAACAGATACCTACGAGCAGTACTTC; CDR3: CASSLSTDTYEQYF
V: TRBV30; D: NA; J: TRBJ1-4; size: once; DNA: TGTGCCTGGAGTGTTACGGGCACAGGGAGCGATGAAAAACTGTTTTTT; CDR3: CAWSVTGTGSDEKLFF
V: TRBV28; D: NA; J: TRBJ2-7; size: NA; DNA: TGTGCCAGCAGTTGGTTCCAGACCTACGAGCAGTACTTC; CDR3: CASSWFQTYEQYF
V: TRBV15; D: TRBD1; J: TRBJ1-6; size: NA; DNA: TGTGCCACCAGCAGGGGGACAGGGGTCTTCGGTTCACCCCTCCACTTT; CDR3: CATSRGTGVFGSPLHF
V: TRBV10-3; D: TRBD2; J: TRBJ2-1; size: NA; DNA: TGTGCCATCAGTGAGTCGATCTTGACTAGCGCTCACAATGAGCAGTTCTTC; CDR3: CAISESILTSAHNEQFF
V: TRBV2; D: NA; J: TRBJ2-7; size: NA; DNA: TGTGCCAGCACCGACTTGTACTACGAGCAGTACTTC; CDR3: CASTDLYYEQYF
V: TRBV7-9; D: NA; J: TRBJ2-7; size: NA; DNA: TGTGCCAGCAGCCGCGACTACGGACAGTACTTC; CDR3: CASSRDYGQYF
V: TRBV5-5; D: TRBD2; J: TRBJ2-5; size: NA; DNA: TGTGCCAGCAGCTGGGGAACCGGGACTAGCCAAGAGACCCAGTACTTC; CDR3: CASSWGTGTSQETQYF
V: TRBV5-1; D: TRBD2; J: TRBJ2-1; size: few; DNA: TGCGCCAGCAGCTCTAGCGGGAACGTCAATGAGCAGTTCTTC; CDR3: CASSSSGNVNEQFF
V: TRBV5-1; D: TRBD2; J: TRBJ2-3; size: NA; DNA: TGCGCCAGCAGTTGGACTAGCGGAAGCACAGATACGCAGTATTTT; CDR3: CASSWTSGSTDTQYF